Below, 19 T cell receptor beta chains from the same sample are listed, as sequenced in a study of radiotherapy plus CTLA-4 blockade in lung cancer (dated by TCRdb to 2016 to 2018). Receptor amplification or capture employed the immunoSEQ multiplex PCR assay. Sourced from immuneACCESS, this table was stored by TCRdb with only in-frame sequences that have V and J called. A share of the clones is absent; for the studies checked, an unresolved V gene accounts for under half, and the remainder has no known explanation. This sample is represented by 45,000 to 60,000 clones; 77% of them were singletons. Over 2% of the sample is held by the ten biggest clonotypes. Source: peripheral blood, taken from a patient treated with radiotherapy plus ipilimumab. Every receptor here comes from a human donor with non-small cell lung cancer whose response to radiotherapy plus ipilimumab could not be evaluated.

This rearrangement joins TRBV19 to TRBJ1-2; 10 bases map to TRBD1. With V trimmed by 6 bases and J by 3 bases, 4 bases remained unmatched. Looked up from germline, CDR1 is LNHDA and CDR2 is SQIVND (reference sequence). This CDR3 has 14 amino acids. The CDR3 protein is CASRRDRGDYGYTF. The CDR3 nucleotides are TGTGCCAGTAGACGGGACAGGGGTGACTATGGCTACACCTTC.

V is TRBV5-1 and J is TRBJ2-7; tentatively, D is TRBD2 (6 bases). Germline V gene data show CDR1 as SGHRS and CDR2 as YFSETQ. The length of the CDR3 is 16 residues. V lost 5 bases, J lost 2 bases, and 20 bases lay in between. CDR3 DNA: TGCGCCAGCAGACCCTCTCTAGCGCCTATAACCTACGAGCAGTACTTC. Its protein product is CASRPSLAPITYEQYF.

This chain links TRBV7-2 with TRBJ2-7; TRBD2 agrees at 12 bases. In germline, CDR1 is SGHTA, CDR2 FQGNSA. V trimming: 1 base; J trimming: 5 bases; junction bases outside the gene matches: 0. The CDR3 is 14 residues long. The CDR3 loop reads CASSLGLAGDEQYF. The CDR3 DNA is TGTGCCAGCAGCTTAGGACTAGCGGGAGACGAGCAGTACTTC.

The chain couples TRBV5-1 to TRBJ1-2; no definite D call. Trimming took off 0 bases at V and 5 bases at J, with 11 bases between the two ends. This CDR3 is built from 14 residues. CDR1 is SGHRS, CDR2 YFSETQ, per germline. CDR3 sequence: CASSLGWADYGYTF. The CDR3 DNA reads TGCGCCAGCAGCTTGGGGTGGGCAGATTATGGCTACACCTTC.

This chain joins TRBV11-2 and TRBJ2-2, with 8 bases aligning to TRBD1. The V gene end was trimmed by 5 bases and the J gene end by 5 bases; junction bases not matched to a gene: 13. This CDR3 is built from 17 residues. Germline lookup yields CDR1 SGHAT and CDR2 FQNNGV. This chain's CDR3 is CASSRELTGVGTGELFF. The CDR3 nucleotides are TGTGCCAGCAGCAGGGAACTGACAGGGGTGGGGACCGGGGAGCTGTTTTTT.

This clone was counted a single time. The chain employs TRBV29-1 and TRBJ2-5; 10 bases line up with TRBD1. The V and J ends lost 7 bases and 0 bases, in that order; junction bases with no gene match: 5. The CDR3 contains 14 residues. CDR1 is SQVTM and CDR2 is ANQGSEA in the germline V gene. CDR3 bases: TGCAGCGCCGCGGACAGGGGGTACCAAGAGACCCAGTACTTC. Amino acid sequence: CSAADRGYQETQYF. The full variable domain, rest sourced from reference TRBV29-1 and TRBJ2-5, is SAVISQKPSRDICQRGTSLTIQCQVDSQVTMMFWYRQQPGQSLTLIATANQGSEATYESGFVIDKFPISRPNLTFSTLTVSNMSPEDSSIYLCSAADRGYQETQYFGPGTRLLVL.

This clone was seen only a few times. This chain links TRBV6-1 with TRBJ1-1; no clear D gene. This CDR3 is built from 15 residues. Germline CDR1 reads MNHNS; CDR2 reads SASEGT. V lost 5 bases and J 6 bases, leaving 19 bases between the germline ends. The CDR3 DNA reads as TGTGCCAGCAGTAAATTACCGGGAGCGCGAGCTGAAGCTTTCTTT. It is translated as CASSKLPGARAEAFF.

The chain links TRBV7-9 to TRBJ2-7; D may be TRBD1 (6 bases). The V gene's germline CDR1 is SEHNR and CDR2 FQNEAQ (reference sequence). With 4 bases removed from V and 4 bases from J, the gap between germline ends came to 14 bases. The CDR3 sequence is 14 residues long. The CDR3 DNA is TGTGCCAGCAGCTCCATTACAGGGTTTTACGAGCAGTACTTC. Amino acids: CASSSITGFYEQYF.

CDR3 nucleotides: TGTGCCATCAGTGCCGCGGGAGGGCATGGAGATACGCAGTATTTT. It translates to CAISAAGGHGDTQYF. This chain joins TRBV10-3 and TRBJ2-3; 9 nucleotides agree with TRBD2. Germline-derived CDR1 and CDR2 are ENHRY and SYGVKD. This CDR3 comprises 15 residues. V trimming: 4 bases; J trimming: 5 bases; junction bases outside the gene matches: 7.

The chain joins TRBV28 to TRBJ2-3, with D perhaps TRBD1 (5 bases). V was cut by 5 bases and J by 7 bases, with 10 bases left in between. This CDR3 spans 12 amino acids. Germline lookup yields CDR1 MDHEN and CDR2 SYDVKM. CDR3 sequence reads: CASSPPGNTQYF. The CDR3 DNA is TGTGCCAGCAGTCCACCAGGGAATACGCAGTATTTT.

This clone was found a few times. The chain is built from TRBV5-3 and TRBJ1-4, with 7 nucleotides matching TRBD1. TRBV5-3 counts as an open reading frame of uncertain function. Germline trimming cut 4 bases from V and 4 bases from J; bases unmatched to any gene: 10. The CDR3 contains 16 residues. CDR3 protein: CARSLPGTEDNEKLFF. The CDR3 coding sequence is TGTGCCAGAAGCCTGCCCGGGACAGAGGATAATGAAAAACTGTTTTTT.

The chain employs TRBV13 and TRBJ2-2; 14 bases align to TRBD2. The trim removed 5 bases at V and 6 bases at J, leaving 2 bases unmatched. The CDR3 has 15 amino acids. Germline values: CDR1 PRHDT, CDR2 FYEKMQ (reference sequence). The CDR3 is CASSLTSGRAGELFF. The CDR3 DNA reads as TGTGCCAGCAGCCTGACTAGCGGGAGGGCCGGGGAGCTGTTTTTT.

Written as DNA, the CDR3 is TGCGCCAGCAGCTTGGTGGCGACAGACTTCAATGAGCAGTTCTTC. This encodes CASSLVATDFNEQFF. The chain carries TRBV5-1 and TRBJ2-1; possibly TRBD1 for D (5 bases). The germline gives CDR1 SGHRS, CDR2 YFSETQ. Trimming removed 0 bases from V and 6 bases from J, with 13 bases in between. This CDR3 spans 15 amino acids.

This clone appeared a single time. This chain connects TRBV5-4 to TRBJ2-7; 9 nucleotides line up with TRBD1. With V trimmed by 4 bases and J by 5 bases, 7 bases remained unmatched. This CDR3 has 14 residues. Germline CDR1 SGHNT, CDR2 YYREEE (reference sequence). DNA of the CDR3: TGTGCCAGCAGCAAGGGACAGGGTGTGAACGAGCAGTACTTC. It codes for CASSKGQGVNEQYF.

The V and J genes are TRBV7-2 and TRBJ1-5, with D maybe TRBD1 (5 bases). Looked up from germline, CDR1 is SGHTA and CDR2 is FQGNSA. V was trimmed by 1 base and J by 1 base, leaving 11 bases between them. The CDR3 loop spans 16 amino acids. CDR3 bases: TGTGCCAGCAGCTTAGGTCCGGGGGGGAGCAATCAGCCCCAGCATTTT. This encodes CASSLGPGGSNQPQHF.

This rearrangement joins TRBV9 to TRBJ2-3; D is perhaps TRBD2 (6 bases). CDR3 length equals 16 residues. Germline-derived CDR1 and CDR2 are SGDLS and YYNGEE. V gave up 0 bases and J gave up 0 bases, with 11 bases separating them. The CDR3 DNA follows: TGTGCCAGCAGCGTAGGGGACCGGGGGAGCACAGATACGCAGTATTTT. It yields the protein CASSVGDRGSTDTQYF.

The chain is built from TRBV7-9 and TRBJ2-5; D is unresolved. Germline V gives CDR1 SEHNR, CDR2 FQNEAQ (reference sequence). This CDR3 region has 16 residues. V was cut by 5 bases and J by 5 bases, with 21 bases left in between. Here the CDR3 DNA reads TGTGCCAGCAGCCCGCTGCTGCCGGGTAACGGGGAGACCCAGTACTTC. As protein: CASSPLLPGNGETQYF.

There are a few counts of this clone. The V gene is TRBV5-4, the J gene TRBJ2-2, with 11 positions matching TRBD2. V trimming: 2 bases; J trimming: 5 bases; junction bases outside the gene matches: 8. CDR3 length: 17 residues. Germline V gene data show CDR1 as SGHNT and CDR2 as YYREEE (reference sequence). The CDR3 is CASSFFIAGGMTGELFF. The CDR3 coding sequence is TGTGCCAGCAGCTTTTTCATAGCGGGGGGGATGACCGGGGAGCTGTTTTTT.

V and J are TRBV5-8 and TRBJ2-5; 11 bases fit TRBD1. The assigned J gene may be wrong: the sequence end matches TRBJ2-7 better. Germline V gene lookup returns CDR1 SGHTS and CDR2 YDEGEE. CDR3 length equals 14 residues. The CDR3 nucleotides read TGTGCCAGCAGGGACCGGGACAGGGGGACCGAGCAGTACTTC. Translated: CASRDRDRGTEQYF.